This T cell receptor beta chain was recovered during a study of T cell changes during pregnancy in multiple sclerosis. Assay: immunoSEQ multiplex PCR; the TCRdb copy retains only in-frame clones and omits some. The sample includes 60,000 to 90,000 clones, about 92% of them seen just once. This clonotype was sampled from a female donor in good health, enrolled as a control in a pregnancy study. The source material was peripheral blood, sampled after pregnancy.

CDR3 nucleotides: TGTGCCAGCAGCTTAATCCCGGGACAAACTGAAGCTTTCTTT. Its translation is CASSLIPGQTEAFF. The chain has TRBV7-3 and TRBJ1-1; possible D gene TRBD1, 6 bases. Trimming took 1 base from V and 5 from J, leaving 11 bases between them. The CDR3 runs 14 residues. Per the germline V gene, CDR1 is SGHTA and CDR2 is FQGTGA.